This TCR beta chain was obtained from a study of T cells in Graves' hyperthyroidism and ophthalmopathy. Authors of the study amplified TCR beta CDR3 regions from RNA transcripts. The HTBI set primed first-round TCR CDR3 RT-PCR. TCRdb re-analysed the multiplex PCR reads in MiXCR, keeping a single row per CDR3 protein. The top ten clones hold around two fifths of a sample with about 200,000 distinct CDR3 sequences, approximately 20% of them seen once. This clonotype was seen a few times. This CDR3 is built from 14 residues. The germline V and J ends were trimmed by 8 bases and 1 base, with 12 bases remaining between them. Germline V gene lookup returns CDR1 SQVTM and CDR2 ANQGSEA.

This chain links TRBV29-1 with TRBJ2-6; tentatively, D is TRBD2 (5 bases). The TCR originated in a middle-aged man with Graves' hyperthyroidism. Sequencing was carried out using blood. CDR3 loop: CSTHSGSGANVLTF. CDR3 in DNA: TGCAGCACCCATTCGGGGTCTGGGGCCAACGTCCTGACTTTC.